The 21 T cell receptor beta chains listed next were all sequenced from one sample in a study of cytomegalovirus exposure and HLA in healthy donors (dated by TCRdb to about 2017). The library was obtained by the immunoSEQ multiplex PCR assay. For the multiplex PCR, a mixture combining 60 forward primers for TCR Vbeta segments and 13 reverse primers for TCR Jbeta segments was used. TCRdb took this table from immuneACCESS and kept in-frame rearrangements with V and J called. Such tables lack part of the clones; where checked against another copy, unresolved V genes explain under half of the gap, and the rest is unexplained. This sample gives 150,000 to 200,000 clones in total; under 70% of them show up just once. The ten top clones hold about 2.9% of the sample. Sequencing used PBMCs. These receptors came from a woman in her 40s in good health and CMV-seropositive.

V and J are TRBV5-6 and TRBJ2-5; possibly TRBD2 for D (5 bases). Looked up from germline, CDR1 is SGHDT and CDR2 is YYEEEE. The ends were cut back, 4 bases at V and 1 base at J, with 14 bases in the middle. CDR3 length: 15 residues. The CDR3 loop is CASSNYDYLQETQYF. The CDR3 DNA is TGTGCCAGCAGCAATTACGACTACCTCCAAGAGACCCAGTACTTC.

The J gene is TRBJ1-6, the V gene TRBV14; a weak D match, TRBD1 (5 bases). The germline V gene encodes CDR1 SGHDN and CDR2 FVKESK. V was trimmed by 4 bases and J by 10 bases, leaving 8 bases between them. The CDR3 contains 12 residues. The CDR3 bases are TGTGCCAGCAGCCTGGGGGGGTCACCCCTCCACTTT. Protein sequence: CASSLGGSPLHF.

The chain uses TRBV18 and TRBJ1-2; D perhaps matches TRBD1 (5 bases). The V end was cut by 3 bases, the J end by 2 bases, with 7 bases between. This CDR3 has 13 residues. From germline, CDR1 is KGHSH and CDR2 LQKENI. CDR3 nucleotide sequence: TGTGCCAGCTCACCCGACAGCAACTATGGCTACACCTTC. Amino acids: CASSPDSNYGYTF.

V is TRBV6-5 and J is TRBJ2-7; 9 bases are shared with TRBD1. The CDR3 loop spans 14 amino acids. CDR1 and CDR2 from the germline V gene are MNHEY and SVGAGI. J lost 1 base, V lost 6 bases, and 4 bases had no gene match. The CDR3 spells CASRRTGASYEQYF. The DNA for the CDR3 is TGTGCCAGCAGGAGGACAGGGGCATCCTACGAGCAGTACTTC.

This clone was seen a handful of times. This chain connects TRBV11-1 to TRBJ2-7, with 8 positions matching TRBD1. This CDR3 region has 15 residues. Germline assignment: CDR1 SGHAT and CDR2 FQDESV (reference sequence). V was pared by 8 bases and J by 0 bases, with 9 bases of the junction left unmatched. The chain's CDR3 is CASGRSGGLSYEQYF. Written as DNA, the CDR3 is TGTGCCAGCGGGAGGTCAGGGGGCCTCTCCTACGAGCAGTACTTC.

This clone was observed a few times. CDR3 in amino acids: CASSRLGGDYNEQFF. The CDR3, as DNA: TGTGCCAGCAGCCGCCTGGGGGGGGACTACAATGAGCAGTTCTTC. The chain is built from TRBV7-9 and TRBJ2-1; 7 nucleotides match TRBD2. Germline V gene data show CDR1 as SEHNR and CDR2 as FQNEAQ (reference sequence). With 5 bases clipped from V and 3 bases from J, the junction kept 7 bases outside the gene matches. The CDR3 totals 15 residues.

V and J are TRBV19 and TRBJ2-1; 9 bases line up with TRBD1. CDR1 is LNHDA, CDR2 SQIVND, per germline (reference sequence). The CDR3 contains 14 residues. V shed 4 bases and J 8 bases; nucleotides not matched to a gene: 6. CDR3 bases: TGTGCCAGTAGTACCGGGACAGGGAACGATGAGCAGTTCTTC. This encodes CASSTGTGNDEQFF.

The J gene is TRBJ1-1, the V gene TRBV6-4; D might be TRBD1 (6 bases). Deletions cut 1 base from V and 6 bases from J, with 18 bases between. The CDR3 spans 16 residues. The germline CDR1 and CDR2 sequences are MRHNA and SNTAGT. The CDR3 DNA reads TGTGCCAGCAGTGACTTCCCAGGGAGGGGGGGAGCTGAAGCTTTCTTT. This encodes CASSDFPGRGGAEAFF.

The genes are TRBV29-1 and TRBJ1-1, with D perhaps TRBD1 (6 bases). Germline-derived CDR1 and CDR2 are SQVTM and ANQGSEA. The CDR3 extends over 13 amino acids. Trimming left V 4 bases short and J 5 bases short, with 14 bases between. Here the CDR3 reads CSVGQGPTTEAFF. DNA of the CDR3: TGCAGCGTTGGTCAGGGGCCGACGACTGAAGCTTTCTTT.

This clone was counted a few times. CDR3 coding DNA: TGTGCCAGTAGTAAAATCTGGACAGTCACTGAAGCTTTCTTT. Its protein is CASSKIWTVTEAFF. This rearrangement joins TRBV19 to TRBJ1-1; tentatively, D is TRBD1 (6 bases). Trimming removed 4 bases at V and 4 bases at J, with 13 bases between. The CDR3 covers 14 residues. The V gene's germline CDR1 is LNHDA and CDR2 SQIVND (reference sequence).

V and J are TRBV6-6 and TRBJ2-5; D perhaps matches TRBD1 (5 bases). The germline V and J ends were trimmed by 2 bases and 3 bases, with 13 bases remaining between them. Germline CDR1 and CDR2: MNHNY and SVGAGI (reference sequence). The CDR3 runs 15 residues. CDR3 loop: CASSYRGQQEETQYF. In DNA, the CDR3 is TGTGCCAGCAGTTACAGGGGCCAGCAGGAAGAGACCCAGTACTTC.

The chain has TRBV12-5 and TRBJ2-3; 12 bases fit TRBD1. This CDR3 spans 14 amino acids. V trimming: 6 bases; J trimming: 6 bases; junction bases outside the gene matches: 4. Per germline, CDR1 LGHNT and CDR2 FRNRAP. In DNA, the CDR3 is TGTGCTAGTGGGCCGGGACAGGGGGCGGATACGCAGTATTTT. Its protein product is CASGPGQGADTQYF.

The chain carries TRBV5-1 and TRBJ1-1; no firm D call. Germline loops: CDR1 SGHRS, CDR2 YFSETQ. This CDR3 is 15 amino acids long. V was pared by 0 bases and J by 1 base, with 10 bases between. The CDR3 DNA reads as TGCGCCAGCAGCTTGGAGGCAGCGACGAACACTGAAGCTTTCTTT. It is translated as CASSLEAATNTEAFF.

This chain uses TRBV5-1 with TRBJ2-5, with TRBD1 matching over 8 bases. With the DNA end fitting TRBJ2-7 better, the J assignment may be wrong. CDR3 size: 15 residues. Germline values: CDR1 SGHRS, CDR2 YFSETQ. CDR3 residues: CASSLFTGGSPEQYF. CDR3 nucleotides: TGCGCCAGCAGCTTGTTTACAGGGGGATCCCCCGAGCAGTACTTC.

The chain links TRBV10-3 to TRBJ2-3; D may be TRBD2 (6 bases). The CDR3 contains 14 residues. Germline V CDR1 and CDR2: ENHRY, SYGVKD. V was pared by 4 bases and J by 1 base, with 9 bases between. For the CDR3, the DNA is TGTGCCATCAGTGGGGGGGACCGCACAGATACGCAGTATTTT. Amino acids: CAISGGDRTDTQYF.

This chain joins TRBV28 and TRBJ2-1, with TRBD2 matching over 12 bases. The CDR3 loop spans 14 amino acids. CDR1 is MDHEN, CDR2 SYDVKM, per germline. The trim removed 1 base at V and 16 bases at J, leaving 8 bases unmatched. The CDR3 nucleotides read TGTGCCAGCAGTTTATCGGGACTAGCGGGCGGCGCCTTCTTC. It yields the protein CASSLSGLAGGAFF.

The chain couples TRBV28 to TRBJ2-3; 11 bases align to TRBD2. This CDR3 has 20 residues. Trimming removed 6 bases from V and 0 bases from J; junction bases left unmatched: 17. CDR1 is MDHEN, CDR2 SYDVKM, per germline. In nucleotides, the CDR3 is TGTGCCAGCAGCGTGGACATAGCGGGAGGGCCGGTCGGTAGCACAGATACGCAGTATTTT. Translated: CASSVDIAGGPVGSTDTQYF.

The CDR3 DNA follows: TGTGCCAGCAGCTCCCTAGCGAACACCGGGGAGCTGTTTTTT. It encodes CASSSLANTGELFF. The chain combines TRBV7-6 with TRBJ2-2; D uncertain. CDR3 length: 14 residues. Germline-derived CDR1 and CDR2 are SGHVS and FNYEAQ. The V end lost 4 bases, the J end lost 0 bases, and 6 bases lay between the germline ends. The full variable domain, in which reference TRBV7-6 and TRBJ2-2 provide the parts outside the CDR3, is GAGVSQSPRYKVTKRGQDVALRCDPISGHVSLYWYRQALGQGPEFLTYFNYEAQQDKSGLPNDRFSAERPEGSISTLTIQRTEQRDSAMYRCASSSLANTGELFFGEGSRLTVL.

This rearrangement joins TRBV5-1 to TRBJ2-3; perhaps TRBD1 as D (6 bases). The CDR3 length is 14 residues. V lost 4 bases, J lost 3 bases, and 12 bases lay in between. From germline, CDR1 is SGHRS and CDR2 YFSETQ. The CDR3 is CASSDRQETDTQYF. CDR3 nucleotides: TGCGCCAGCAGCGACAGACAGGAGACAGATACGCAGTATTTT.

V gene TRBV10-3 combines with J gene TRBJ1-1; D gene unclear. Germline CDR1 and CDR2: ENHRY and SYGVKD. V lost 3 bases and J 1 base, leaving 12 bases between the germline ends. The CDR3 is 15 amino acids. CDR3 coding DNA: TGTGCCATCAGTGATCGCGAGGCGGGGAACACTGAAGCTTTCTTT. It specifies CAISDREAGNTEAFF.

The gene calls are TRBV19 and TRBJ2-3, with TRBD1 matching 7 bases. The CDR3 extends over 15 amino acids. V lost 4 bases to trimming and J lost 0 bases; unmatched junction nucleotides: 4. Germline values: CDR1 LNHDA, CDR2 SQIVND (reference sequence). DNA for the CDR3: TGTGCCAGTAGTAAGGGACAGCTTAGCACAGATACGCAGTATTTT. It yields the protein CASSKGQLSTDTQYF.